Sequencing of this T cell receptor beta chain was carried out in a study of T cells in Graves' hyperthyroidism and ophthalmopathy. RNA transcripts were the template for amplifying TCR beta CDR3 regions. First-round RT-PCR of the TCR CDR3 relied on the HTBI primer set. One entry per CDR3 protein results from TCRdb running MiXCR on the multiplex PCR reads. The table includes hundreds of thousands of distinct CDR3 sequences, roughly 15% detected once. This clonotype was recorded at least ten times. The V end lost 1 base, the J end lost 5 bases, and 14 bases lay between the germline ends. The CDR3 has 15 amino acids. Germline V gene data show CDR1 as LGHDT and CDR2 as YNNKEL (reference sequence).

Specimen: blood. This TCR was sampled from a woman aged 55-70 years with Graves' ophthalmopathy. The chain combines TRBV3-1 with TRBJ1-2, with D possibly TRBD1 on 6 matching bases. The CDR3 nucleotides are TGTGCCAGCAGCCAAGGGGCTGCACAGGGTTATGGCTACACCTTC. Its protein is CASSQGAAQGYGYTF.